A single sample gave rise to the 30 T cell receptor beta chains below, sequenced in a study of blood T cell repertoires in COVID-19 (dated by TCRdb to about 2020). Library preparation employed the immunoSEQ multiplex PCR assay. TCRdb stores this immuneACCESS table with in-frame sequences only. Part of the clones is absent; in the studies checked, under half of the shortfall reflects unresolved V genes, and no reason is known for the rest. Within this sample are over 120,000 clones, with around 87% of them counted one time only. The leading ten clones occupy roughly 37% of the sample. The sample consisted of peripheral blood. Every receptor here comes from a man in his fifties or sixties who had recovered from COVID-19.

V and J are TRBV5-5 and TRBJ2-7; TRBD2 might be the D (5 bases). CDR1 SGHKS and CDR2 YYEKEE come from the germline V gene (reference sequence). The CDR3 spans 14 residues. Trimming took off 0 bases at V and 4 bases at J, with 11 bases between the two ends. CDR3 sequence: CASSLAGRGYEQYF. In DNA, the CDR3 is TGTGCCAGCAGCTTGGCCGGCAGAGGGTACGAGCAGTACTTC. The variable domain in full, with the rest retrieved from reference TRBV5-5 and TRBJ2-7, is DAGVTQSPTHLIKTRGQQVTLRCSPISGHKSVSWYQQVLGQGPQFIFQYYEKEERGRGNFPDRFSARQFPNYSSELNVNALLLGDSALYLCASSLAGRGYEQYFGPGTRLTVT.

The chain links TRBV5-6 to TRBJ1-2, with 9 bases identical to TRBD1. CDR1 is SGHDT and CDR2 is YYEEEE in the germline V gene. J lost 7 bases, V lost 2 bases, and 6 bases had no gene match. The CDR3 length is 14 residues. As DNA, the CDR3 is TGTGCCAGCAGCTTAGAACAGGGGGCGCGTGGCTACACCTTC. Its protein product is CASSLEQGARGYTF.

This rearrangement joins TRBV9 to TRBJ2-3; TRBD2 matches at 8 bases. Germline V lookup: CDR1 SGDLS, CDR2 YYNGEE. The trim removed 3 bases at V and 2 bases at J, leaving 8 bases unmatched. This CDR3 is built from 16 residues. CDR3 nucleotide sequence: TGTGCCAGCAGCGCTCTAGCGCGGGGGGTCACAGATACGCAGTATTTT. Translating gives CASSALARGVTDTQYF.

The chain couples TRBV14 to TRBJ1-4; weak D call: TRBD1 (5 bases). Germline assignment: CDR1 SGHDN and CDR2 FVKESK. Trimming pared 4 bases from V and 0 bases from J, leaving 15 bases between. The CDR3 runs to 17 residues. The CDR3 nucleotides are TGTGCCAGCAGCCCCGTGGGGGGGAGTGCAACTAATGAAAAACTGTTTTTT. Its protein product is CASSPVGGSATNEKLFF.

The chain carries TRBV6-2 or TRBV6-3 and TRBJ2-7; the D is unclear. Trimming removed 2 bases at V and 0 bases at J, with 8 bases between. Germline V gene data show CDR1 as MNHEY and CDR2 as SVGEGT. This CDR3 comprises 14 residues. The CDR3 DNA follows: TGTGCCAGCAGTTACGGCAGTTCCTCCTACGAGCAGTACTTC. It codes for CASSYGSSSYEQYF.

This chain joins TRBV5-5 and TRBJ1-2; 8 bases are shared with TRBD1. This CDR3 is built from 14 residues. CDR1 is SGHKS and CDR2 is YYEKEE in the germline V gene (reference sequence). V lost 0 bases and J lost 3; bases outside the gene matches: 1. The CDR3 DNA reads as TGTGCCAGCAGCTTGGGGACAGGGCACTATGGCTACACCTTC. Protein product: CASSLGTGHYGYTF.

This chain joins TRBV3-1 (or the pseudogene TRBV3-2) and TRBJ2-5; 7 bases align to TRBD2. The germline V gene has CDR1 LGHDT and CDR2 YNNKEL (reference sequence). CDR3 length: 15 amino acids. The junction had 8 bases not matched to a gene; V was cut back by 0 bases and J by 7 bases. CDR3 residues: CASSQDYGGVGTQYF. Here the CDR3 DNA reads TGTGCCAGCAGCCAAGATTATGGGGGGGTCGGGACCCAGTACTTC.

V gene TRBV29-1 combines with J gene TRBJ1-4; D remains unclear. Germline V gene sequence: CDR1 SQVTM, CDR2 ANQGSEA. The CDR3 is 15 residues long. Trimming stripped 0 bases from V and 3 bases from J, with 11 bases between. The CDR3 DNA sequence: TGCAGCGTTGAAGATCCCGGGAACTCTAATGAAAAACTGTTTTTT. Its protein product is CSVEDPGNSNEKLFF. The whole variable domain, remainder taken from reference TRBV29-1 and TRBJ1-4, is SAVISQKPSRDICQRGTSLTIQCQVDSQVTMMFWYRQQPGQSLTLIATANQGSEATYESGFVIDKFPISRPNLTFSTLTVSNMSPEDSSIYLCSVEDPGNSNEKLFFGSGTQLSVL.

For the CDR3, the DNA is TGTGCCAGCAGCTTAAGGACACTTATGAACACTGAAGCTTTCTTT. It yields the protein CASSLRTLMNTEAFF. V gene TRBV5-4 combines with J gene TRBJ1-1; weak D call: TRBD1 (5 bases). Germline-derived CDR1 and CDR2 are SGHNT and YYREEE (reference sequence). With 2 bases removed from V and 0 bases from J, the gap between germline ends came to 11 bases. This CDR3 contains 15 residues. Together with reference TRBV5-4 and TRBJ1-1, the CDR3 gives the full variable domain: ETGVTQSPTHLIKTRGQQVTLRCSSQSGHNTVSWYQQALGQGPQFIFQYYREEENGRGNFPPRFSGLQFPNYSSELNVNALELDDSALYLCASSLRTLMNTEAFFGQGTRLTVV.

The chain recombines TRBV5-6 with TRBJ1-3; D is uncertain. Looked up from germline, CDR1 is SGHDT and CDR2 is YYEEEE. There are 13 residues in the CDR3. V lost 5 bases and J lost 4, with 10 bases in between. The CDR3 sequence: CASSLLAGNTIYF. In DNA, the CDR3 is TGTGCCAGCAGTCTCCTGGCCGGAAACACCATATATTTT.

The V gene is TRBV14, the J gene TRBJ2-7; 7 nucleotides agree with TRBD1. The CDR3 sequence is 12 residues long. Germline CDR1 is SGHDN and CDR2 is FVKESK. The V and J ends lost 9 bases and 0 bases, in that order; junction bases with no gene match: 2. CDR3 sequence: CARAGGSYEQYF. In nucleotides, the CDR3 is TGTGCCAGGGCAGGGGGCTCCTACGAGCAGTACTTC. The whole variable domain, remainder taken from reference TRBV14 and TRBJ2-7, is EAGVTQFPSHSVIEKGQTVTLRCDPISGHDNLYWYRRVMGKEIKFLLHFVKESKQDESGMPNNRFLAERTGGTYSTLKVQPAELEDSGVYFCARAGGSYEQYFGPGTRLTVT.

This chain connects TRBV7-2 to TRBJ1-5; D ambiguous. Between the trimmed V and J ends, which lost 3 bases and 0 bases, there was a span of 9 bases. This CDR3 has 15 residues. Germline CDR1 and CDR2: SGHTA and FQGNSA. The CDR3 bases are TGTGCCAGCAGCTTCGAGGGTTATAGCAATCAGCCCCAGCATTTT. Translated, it gives CASSFEGYSNQPQHF.

The count of this clone is one. The chain is built from TRBV5-1 and TRBJ1-2, with 8 nucleotides matching TRBD1. This CDR3 has 14 amino acids. Germline values: CDR1 SGHRS, CDR2 YFSETQ. The junction had 2 bases not matched to a gene; V was cut back by 4 bases and J by 0 bases. Here the CDR3 reads CASSTTGANYGYTF. CDR3 DNA: TGCGCCAGCAGCACGACAGGGGCTAACTATGGCTACACCTTC. Together with reference TRBV5-1 and TRBJ1-2, the CDR3 gives the full variable domain: KAGVTQTPRYLIKTRGQQVTLSCSPISGHRSVSWYQQTPGQGLQFLFEYFSETQRNKGNFPGRFSGRQFSNSRSEMNVSTLELGDSALYLCASSTTGANYGYTFGSGTRLTVV.

This clone was picked up a small number of times. This chain uses TRBV11-2 with TRBJ1-1, with 8 bases that match TRBD1. The CDR3 length is 15 residues. Trimming removed 5 bases from V and 2 bases from J; junction bases left unmatched: 7. Germline V gene lookup returns CDR1 SGHAT and CDR2 FQNNGV. The CDR3 nucleotides are TGTGCCAGCAGCCACTGGACAGGGCTAAACACTGAAGCTTTCTTT. As protein: CASSHWTGLNTEAFF.

This chain connects TRBV10-3 to TRBJ1-5, with 9 bases that match TRBD1. Trimming at V came to 6 bases and at J to 11 bases, leaving 11 bases not matched to a gene. Germline CDR1 is ENHRY and CDR2 is SYGVKD. The CDR3 sequence is 14 residues long. CDR3 protein: CAISSGQGIPAQHF. CDR3 nucleotide sequence: TGTGCCATCAGCAGCGGACAGGGGATTCCGGCCCAGCATTTT.

V gene TRBV18 combines with J gene TRBJ1-2, with D maybe TRBD1 (5 bases). The CDR3 contains 15 residues. V lost 8 bases to trimming and J lost 4 bases, with 20 bases between them. CDR1 is KGHSH and CDR2 is LQKENI in the germline V gene. The CDR3 spells CASEVRGGEAYGYTF. The CDR3 region has the DNA TGTGCCAGCGAAGTGAGGGGAGGGGAGGCCTATGGCTACACCTTC.

The genes are TRBV4-3 and TRBJ1-3, with 7 bases matching TRBD1. CDR1 is LGHNA and CDR2 is YSLEER in the germline V gene. The CDR3 is 18 amino acids. V gave up 3 bases and J gave up 0 bases; unmatched junction bases: 11. Here the CDR3 reads CASSQAFGQAVSGNTIYF. The CDR3 coding sequence is TGCGCCAGCAGCCAGGCCTTTGGACAGGCCGTCTCTGGAAACACCATATATTTT.

The J gene is TRBJ1-3, the V gene TRBV7-2; D may be TRBD1 (6 bases). Germline V CDR1 and CDR2: SGHTA, FQGNSA. V was shortened by 0 bases and J by 0 bases, with 15 bases between the two germline ends. This CDR3 has 18 residues. The CDR3 DNA is TGTGCCAGCAGCTTAGCAATCTCGACAGGACTCTCTGGAAACACCATATATTTT. Its protein is CASSLAISTGLSGNTIYF.

The rearrangement uses TRBV19 and TRBJ1-2; 7 bases match TRBD1. Germline CDR1 and CDR2: LNHDA and SQIVND (reference sequence). This CDR3 is built from 13 residues. The V gene end was trimmed by 7 bases and the J gene end by 4 bases; junction bases not matched to a gene: 6. The chain's CDR3 is CASMETGPYGYTF. The DNA for the CDR3 is TGTGCCAGTATGGAGACAGGGCCCTATGGCTACACCTTC.

The genes are TRBV23-1 and TRBJ1-5; possibly TRBD1 for D (5 bases). TRBV23-1 carries the ORF label, with uncertain function. The CDR3 consists of 18 residues. V lost 6 bases and J 0 bases, leaving 21 bases between the germline ends. The CDR3 region has the DNA TGCGCCAGCAGCCAGGAGACAGCGCTCTCAAATAGCAATCAGCCCCAGCATTTT. Its translation is CASSQETALSNSNQPQHF.

This chain links TRBV6-5 with TRBJ2-5; 10 positions agree with TRBD2. V was clipped by 6 bases and J by 5 bases; unmatched bases: 6. This CDR3 is built from 14 residues. Germline lookup yields CDR1 MNHEY and CDR2 SVGAGI. This CDR3 is CASRERGGHETQYF. CDR3 coding DNA: TGTGCCAGCAGGGAGCGGGGGGGCCACGAGACCCAGTACTTC.

This chain uses TRBV14 with TRBJ2-7; D is unresolved. V shed 0 bases and J shed 3 bases, with 3 bases lying between them. Germline V gene sequence: CDR1 SGHDN, CDR2 FVKESK. This CDR3 has 12 amino acids. CDR3 sequence reads: CASSQDYYEQYF. For the CDR3, the DNA is TGTGCCAGCAGCCAAGACTACTACGAGCAGTACTTC. The full variable domain, in which reference TRBV14 and TRBJ2-7 provide the parts outside the CDR3, is EAGVTQFPSHSVIEKGQTVTLRCDPISGHDNLYWYRRVMGKEIKFLLHFVKESKQDESGMPNNRFLAERTGGTYSTLKVQPAELEDSGVYFCASSQDYYEQYFGPGTRLTVT.

The rearrangement uses TRBV6-2 or TRBV6-3 and TRBJ2-1; 8 nucleotides match TRBD1. The CDR3 runs to 15 residues. CDR1 is MNHEY, CDR2 SVGEGT, per germline. The trim removed 0 bases at V and 9 bases at J, leaving 7 bases unmatched. The DNA for the CDR3 is TGTGCCAGCAGTTACTCGAGCAGGGGGCTTGGTGAGCAGTTCTTC. Translation gives CASSYSSRGLGEQFF.

The J gene is TRBJ2-1, the V gene TRBV27; 7 bases are a match to TRBD1. Trimming cost V 3 bases and J 5 bases; bases outside gene matches: 4. Per the germline V gene, CDR1 is MNHEY and CDR2 is SMNVEV (reference sequence). This CDR3 spans 14 amino acids. CDR3 DNA sequence: TGTGCCAGCAGTTTCGGGACAGCGAACAATGAGCAGTTCTTC. This encodes CASSFGTANNEQFF.

This sequence joins TRBV21-1 and TRBJ1-1; TRBD1, the table's D call, was not compared with the DNA. TRBV21-1 is a pseudogene locus. The CDR3 totals 16 residues. The CDR3 protein is CASSKAGTPKNTEAFF. CDR3 DNA sequence: TGTGCCAGCAGCAAGGCCGGGACACCCAAGAACACTGAAGCTTTCTTT.

A single count supports this clone. The chain links TRBV7-2 to TRBJ2-6; maybe TRBD1 (6 bases). The V end lost 8 bases, the J end lost 0 bases, and 11 bases lay between the germline ends. Per the germline V gene, CDR1 is SGHTA and CDR2 is FQGNSA. The CDR3 has 15 residues. The CDR3 region is CASQTGGSGANVLTF. In nucleotides, the CDR3 is TGTGCCAGCCAGACAGGAGGCTCTGGGGCCAACGTCCTGACTTTC.

The J gene is TRBJ2-5, the V gene TRBV4-3, with 11 bases that match TRBD2. V lost 4 bases, J lost 10 bases, and 11 bases stayed unmatched. Germline values: CDR1 LGHNA, CDR2 YSLEER. The length of the CDR3 is 15 residues. CDR3 amino acids: CASSPTTSGEDHQYF. The CDR3 DNA sequence: TGCGCCAGCAGCCCGACGACTAGCGGGGAGGATCACCAGTACTTC.

The V gene is TRBV6-2 or TRBV6-3, the J gene TRBJ2-5; a weak D match, TRBD1 (5 bases). The CDR3 spans 14 residues. Between the trimmed V and J ends, which lost 6 bases and 2 bases, there was a span of 13 bases. Germline V gene data show CDR1 as MNHEY and CDR2 as SVGEGT. The CDR3 region has the DNA TGTGCCAGCAGCCCCACAGGAACTCAAGAGACCCAGTACTTC. It is translated as CASSPTGTQETQYF.

The V and J genes are TRBV5-1 and TRBJ2-1; the match to TRBD1 covers 9 bases. Trimming removed 3 bases from V and 8 bases from J; junction bases left unmatched: 9. The CDR3 extends over 15 amino acids. Germline CDR1 SGHRS, CDR2 YFSETQ. The CDR3 DNA reads as TGCGCCAGCAGCTGGGAGACAGGGGGATGGTATGAGCAGTTCTTC. Protein: CASSWETGGWYEQFF.

J is TRBJ2-1 and V is TRBV9, with a possible D match to TRBD2 (6 bases). V lost 4 bases and J 0 bases, leaving 11 bases between the germline ends. CDR3 length equals 15 residues. From germline, CDR1 is SGDLS and CDR2 YYNGEE. The chain's CDR3 is CASSIGTASYNEQFF. The CDR3 region has the DNA TGTGCCAGCAGCATTGGGACTGCCTCCTACAATGAGCAGTTCTTC. Together with reference TRBV9 and TRBJ2-1, the CDR3 gives the full variable domain: DSGVTQTPKHLITATGQRVTLRCSPRSGDLSVYWYQQSLDQGLQFLIQYYNGEERAKGNILERFSAQQFPDLHSELNLSSLELGDSALYFCASSIGTASYNEQFFGPGTRLTVL.